This T cell receptor beta chain was documented in a study of Ad26.COV2.S vaccination and SARS-CoV-2 variants. Germline V gives CDR1 LGHNA, CDR2 YSLEER. V lost 0 bases, J lost 7 bases, and 9 bases lay in between. The CDR3 consists of 13 residues. Treatment noted: 15 to 20 received Ad26.COV2.S at low or high dose, single or two shots; about 5 received placebo; per-sample allocation not given. Sampling took place 63 days after the first vaccine or placebo injection. The assay was immunoSEQ multiplex PCR, and TCRdb's table has in-frame clones only and misses some. In the table there are 400,000 to 450,000 clones, about 90% of which are singletons.

The chain combines TRBV4-3 with TRBJ1-1; D gene unclear. Sample: peripheral blood, taken in a trial of Ad26.COV2.S vaccine versus placebo. The clonotype was recovered from a person between 18 and 65 years old who received the Ad26.COV2.S COVID-19 vaccine or a placebo. CDR3: CASSQDEASEAFF. CDR3 in DNA: TGCGCCAGCAGCCAAGATGAGGCCAGTGAAGCTTTCTTT.